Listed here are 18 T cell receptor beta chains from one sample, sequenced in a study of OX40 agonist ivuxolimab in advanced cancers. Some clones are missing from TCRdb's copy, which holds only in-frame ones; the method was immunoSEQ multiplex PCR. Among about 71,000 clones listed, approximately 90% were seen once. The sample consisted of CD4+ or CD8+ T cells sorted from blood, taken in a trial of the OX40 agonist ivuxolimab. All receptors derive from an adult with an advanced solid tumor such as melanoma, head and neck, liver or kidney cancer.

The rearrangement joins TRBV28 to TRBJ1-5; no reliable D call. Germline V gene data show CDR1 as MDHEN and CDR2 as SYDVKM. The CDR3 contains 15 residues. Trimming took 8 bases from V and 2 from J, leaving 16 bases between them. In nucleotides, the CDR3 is TGTGCCAGCTCTCCGGGATCCTTTGGCAATCAGCCCCAGCATTTT. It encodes CASSPGSFGNQPQHF.

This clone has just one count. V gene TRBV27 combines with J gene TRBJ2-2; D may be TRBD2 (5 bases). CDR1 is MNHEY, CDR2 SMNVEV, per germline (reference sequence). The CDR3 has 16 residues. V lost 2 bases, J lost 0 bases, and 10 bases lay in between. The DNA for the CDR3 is TGTGCCAGCAGTTTAGAGTACGGGACGAACACCGGGGAGCTGTTTTTT. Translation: CASSLEYGTNTGELFF.

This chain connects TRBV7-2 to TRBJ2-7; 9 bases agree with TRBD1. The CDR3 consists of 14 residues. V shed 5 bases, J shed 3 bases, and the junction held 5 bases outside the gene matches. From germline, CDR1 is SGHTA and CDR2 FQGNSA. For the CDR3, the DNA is TGTGCCAGCAGCCCTCGGGACAGGGTCTACGAGCAGTACTTC. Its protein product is CASSPRDRVYEQYF.

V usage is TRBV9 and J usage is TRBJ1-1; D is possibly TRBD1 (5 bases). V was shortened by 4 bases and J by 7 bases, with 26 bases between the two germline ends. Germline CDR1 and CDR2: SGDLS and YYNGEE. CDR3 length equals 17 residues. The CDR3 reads CASSPGGWGFPSSEAFF. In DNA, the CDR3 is TGTGCCAGCAGCCCCGGGGGGTGGGGCTTTCCCTCCAGTGAAGCTTTCTTT. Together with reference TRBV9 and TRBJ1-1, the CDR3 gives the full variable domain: DSGVTQTPKHLITATGQRVTLRCSPRSGDLSVYWYQQSLDQGLQFLIQYYNGEERAKGNILERFSAQQFPDLHSELNLSSLELGDSALYFCASSPGGWGFPSSEAFFGQGTRLTVV.

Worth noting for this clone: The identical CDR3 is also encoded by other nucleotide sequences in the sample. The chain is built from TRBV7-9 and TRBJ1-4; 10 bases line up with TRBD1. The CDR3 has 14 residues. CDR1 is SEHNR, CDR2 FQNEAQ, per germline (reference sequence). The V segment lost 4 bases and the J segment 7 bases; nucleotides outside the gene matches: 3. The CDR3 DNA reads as TGTGCCAGCAGCTCTCGGGACAGGGGTGAAAAACTGTTTTTT. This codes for CASSSRDRGEKLFF.

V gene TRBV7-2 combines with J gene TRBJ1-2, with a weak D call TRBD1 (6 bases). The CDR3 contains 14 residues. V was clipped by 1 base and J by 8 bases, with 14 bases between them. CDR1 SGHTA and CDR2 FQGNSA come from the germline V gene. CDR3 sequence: CASSLDGGARGYTF. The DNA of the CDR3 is TGTGCCAGCAGCTTAGATGGGGGGGCGAGGGGCTACACCTTC.

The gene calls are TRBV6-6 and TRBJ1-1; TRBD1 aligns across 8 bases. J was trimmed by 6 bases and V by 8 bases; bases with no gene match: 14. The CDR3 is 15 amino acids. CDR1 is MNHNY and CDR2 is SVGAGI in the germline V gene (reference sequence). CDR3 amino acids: CASGGQAIGEPEAFF. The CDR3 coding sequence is TGTGCCAGCGGGGGACAGGCGATAGGAGAACCTGAAGCTTTCTTT.

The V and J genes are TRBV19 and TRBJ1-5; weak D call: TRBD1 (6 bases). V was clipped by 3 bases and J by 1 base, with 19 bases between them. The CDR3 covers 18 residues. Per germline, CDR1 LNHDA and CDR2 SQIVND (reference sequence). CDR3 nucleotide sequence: TGTGCCAGTAGTATCTTAGGGGGAGAGGCGGTAAGCAATCAGCCCCAGCATTTT. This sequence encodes CASSILGGEAVSNQPQHF.

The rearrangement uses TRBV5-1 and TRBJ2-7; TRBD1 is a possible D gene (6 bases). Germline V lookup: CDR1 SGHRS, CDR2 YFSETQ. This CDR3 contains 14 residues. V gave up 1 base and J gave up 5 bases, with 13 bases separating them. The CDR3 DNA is TGCGCCAGCAGCTTGAGAACAGGGAACGACGAGCAGTACTTC. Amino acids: CASSLRTGNDEQYF.

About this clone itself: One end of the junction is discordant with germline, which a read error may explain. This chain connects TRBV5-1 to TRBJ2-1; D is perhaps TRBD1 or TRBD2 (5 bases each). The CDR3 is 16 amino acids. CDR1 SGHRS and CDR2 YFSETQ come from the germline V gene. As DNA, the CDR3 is TGCGTCAGCAGGGAAGCTAGCACCCCCTCCTACAATGAGCAGTTCTTC. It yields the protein CVSREASTPSYNEQFF.

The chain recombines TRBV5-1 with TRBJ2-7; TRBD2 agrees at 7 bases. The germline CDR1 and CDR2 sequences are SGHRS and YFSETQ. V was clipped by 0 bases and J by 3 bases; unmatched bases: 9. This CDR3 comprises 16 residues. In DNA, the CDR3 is TGCGCCAGCAGCTTGGGGCCGCGGGAGTCTTACTACGAGCAGTACTTC. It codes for CASSLGPRESYYEQYF.

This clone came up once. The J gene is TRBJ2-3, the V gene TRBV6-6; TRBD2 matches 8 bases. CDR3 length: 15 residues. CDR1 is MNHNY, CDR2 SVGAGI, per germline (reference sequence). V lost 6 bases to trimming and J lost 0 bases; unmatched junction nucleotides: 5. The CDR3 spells CASSHSGTSTDTQYF. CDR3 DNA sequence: TGTGCCAGCAGCCATAGCGGGACTAGCACAGATACGCAGTATTTT.

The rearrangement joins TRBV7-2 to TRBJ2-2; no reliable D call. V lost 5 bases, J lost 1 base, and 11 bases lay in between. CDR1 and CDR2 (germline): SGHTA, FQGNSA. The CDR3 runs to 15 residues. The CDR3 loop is CASSPSVMNTGELFF. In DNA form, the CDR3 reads TGTGCCAGCAGCCCCTCCGTTATGAACACCGGGGAGCTGTTTTTT.

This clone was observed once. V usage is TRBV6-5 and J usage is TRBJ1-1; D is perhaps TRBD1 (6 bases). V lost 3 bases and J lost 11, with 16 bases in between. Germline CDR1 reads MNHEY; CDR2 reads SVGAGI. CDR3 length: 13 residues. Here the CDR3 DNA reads TGTGCCAGCAGTTATGGGTTAGGGGGGGCGGCTTTCTTT. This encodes CASSYGLGGAAFF.

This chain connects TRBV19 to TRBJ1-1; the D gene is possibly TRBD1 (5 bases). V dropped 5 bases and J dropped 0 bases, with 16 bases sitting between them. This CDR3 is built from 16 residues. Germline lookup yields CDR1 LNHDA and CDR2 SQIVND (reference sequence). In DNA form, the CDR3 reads TGTGCCAGTAGTCCCGGGGCCAACAAGATGAACACTGAAGCTTTCTTT. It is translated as CASSPGANKMNTEAFF.

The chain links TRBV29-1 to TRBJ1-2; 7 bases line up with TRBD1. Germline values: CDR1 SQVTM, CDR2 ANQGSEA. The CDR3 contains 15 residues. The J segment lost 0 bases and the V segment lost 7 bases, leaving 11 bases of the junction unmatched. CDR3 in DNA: TGCAGCGCCTCCGGGACAGTCAACCCTAACTATGGCTACACCTTC. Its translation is CSASGTVNPNYGYTF.

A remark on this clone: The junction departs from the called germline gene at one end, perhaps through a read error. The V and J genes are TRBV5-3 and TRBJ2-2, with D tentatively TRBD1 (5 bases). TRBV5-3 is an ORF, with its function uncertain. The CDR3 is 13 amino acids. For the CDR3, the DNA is TGTGCCAGCAGCTTCTTAGGGGCCGGGGAGCTGTTTTTT. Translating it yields CASSFLGAGELFF.

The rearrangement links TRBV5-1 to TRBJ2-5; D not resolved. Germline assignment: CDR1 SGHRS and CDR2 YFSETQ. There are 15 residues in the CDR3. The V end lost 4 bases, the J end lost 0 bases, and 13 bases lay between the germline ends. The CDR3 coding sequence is TGCGCCAGCAGCCCACAGCGTAGGTACCAAGAGACCCAGTACTTC. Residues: CASSPQRRYQETQYF.